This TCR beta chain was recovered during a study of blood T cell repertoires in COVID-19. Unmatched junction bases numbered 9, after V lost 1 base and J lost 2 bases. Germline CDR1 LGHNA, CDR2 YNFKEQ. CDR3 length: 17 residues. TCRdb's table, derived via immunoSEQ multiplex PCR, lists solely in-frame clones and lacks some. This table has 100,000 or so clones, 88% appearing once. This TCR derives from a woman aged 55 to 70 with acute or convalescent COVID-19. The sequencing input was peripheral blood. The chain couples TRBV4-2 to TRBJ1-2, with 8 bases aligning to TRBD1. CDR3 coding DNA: TGTGCCAGCAGCCAAGGGGAGGGACGACAGGGGAACTATGGCTACACCTTC. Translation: CASSQGEGRQGNYGYTF.